The 12 T cell receptor beta chains reported below all come from one sample, sequenced in a study of blood T cell repertoires in COVID-19. The data were produced by immunoSEQ multiplex PCR, yet TCRdb's version contains in-frame clones alone and is incomplete. The profile covers a few hundred thousand clones, with around 84% appearing a single time and approximately 5.1% taken by the ten largest. The specimen sequenced was peripheral blood. These receptors were obtained from a woman aged 55-75 years who had recovered from COVID-19.

This clone was recorded a few times. This rearrangement joins TRBV6-6 to TRBJ1-5; 8 bases align to TRBD1. The CDR3 has 16 residues. Looked up from germline, CDR1 is MNHNY and CDR2 is SVGAGI (reference sequence). Trimming cost V 6 bases and J 1 base; bases outside gene matches: 8. CDR3 amino acids: CASRDTQGGSNQPQHF. DNA for the CDR3: TGTGCCAGCAGAGACACACAGGGGGGAAGCAATCAGCCCCAGCATTTT.

This chain connects TRBV5-1 to TRBJ2-1, with D maybe TRBD2 (6 bases). Between the trimmed V and J ends, which lost 5 bases and 0 bases, there was a span of 15 bases. The CDR3 has 16 amino acids. Looked up from germline, CDR1 is SGHRS and CDR2 is YFSETQ. DNA for the CDR3: TGCGCCAGCAGTCCTCCCCTAGCGAGCTCCTACAATGAGCAGTTCTTC. Translating it yields CASSPPLASSYNEQFF.

The chain carries TRBV30 and TRBJ1-2; D gene unclear. From germline, CDR1 is GTSNPN and CDR2 SVGIG (reference sequence). Trimming shortened V by 3 bases and J by 6 bases, and 17 bases separated the two germline ends. This CDR3 comprises 14 residues. CDR3 region: CAWSSRGVLNGYTF. In DNA, the CDR3 is TGTGCCTGGAGCTCACGGGGAGTTTTGAATGGCTACACCTTC.

The CDR3 region is CAWSVLSKKTGGLDGYTF. The CDR3 DNA reads as TGTGCCTGGAGTGTATTAAGTAAAAAGACAGGGGGTCTGGATGGCTACACCTTC. The chain is built from TRBV30 and TRBJ1-2, with 9 bases aligning to TRBD1. This CDR3 is 18 amino acids long. J gave up 6 bases and V 0 bases, and 17 bases lay outside the gene matches. From germline, CDR1 is GTSNPN and CDR2 SVGIG (reference sequence).

The J gene is TRBJ1-2, the V gene TRBV6-5, with TRBD1 matching over 7 bases. The germline CDR1 and CDR2 sequences are MNHEY and SVGAGI. V shed 7 bases, J shed 5 bases, and the junction held 7 bases outside the gene matches. The CDR3 contains 13 residues. CDR3 sequence (DNA): TGTGCCAGCACCTCAGGGGGGAGATATGGCTACACCTTC. Translating it yields CASTSGGRYGYTF.

The CDR3 here is CASTHRGAVYGYTF. CDR3 in DNA: TGTGCCAGCACCCACAGGGGCGCGGTCTATGGCTACACCTTC. The chain joins TRBV5-8 to TRBJ1-2; 7 bases are a match to TRBD1. The CDR3 totals 14 residues. J was trimmed by 4 bases and V by 6 bases; bases with no gene match: 9. Germline V gene data show CDR1 as SGHTS and CDR2 as YDEGEE.

The V call is TRBV7-6, the J call TRBJ2-5; perhaps TRBD2 as D (5 bases). There are 14 residues in the CDR3. Germline CDR1 is SGHVS and CDR2 is FNYEAQ. V shed 3 bases and J shed 5 bases, with 13 bases lying between them. CDR3: CASSFRTLGETQYF. The CDR3 DNA follows: TGTGCCAGCAGCTTTAGGACTCTGGGGGAGACCCAGTACTTC.

This chain joins TRBV6-2 or TRBV6-3 and TRBJ1-5; 10 bases map to TRBD1. J gave up 7 bases and V 2 bases, and 2 bases lay outside the gene matches. Germline loops: CDR1 MNHEY, CDR2 SVGEGT. This CDR3 has 14 residues. CDR3 protein: CASSYGQGGQPQHF. CDR3 nucleotide sequence: TGTGCCAGCAGTTACGGACAGGGGGGCCAGCCCCAGCATTTT.

This clone was detected once. This sequence joins TRBV5-1 and TRBJ1-5, with 9 bases matching TRBD1. J lost 4 bases, V lost 4 bases, and 6 bases had no gene match. CDR1 and CDR2 from the germline V gene are SGHRS and YFSETQ. CDR3 length: 15 amino acids. The CDR3 nucleotides read TGCGCCAGCAGCCATACGACAGGGGGTAATCAGCCCCAGCATTTT. It translates to CASSHTTGGNQPQHF.

The chain is built from TRBV5-1 and TRBJ2-3, with D uncertain. Germline CDR1 is SGHRS and CDR2 is YFSETQ. The CDR3 extends over 13 amino acids. Deletions cut 0 bases from V and 7 bases from J, with 9 bases between. This chain's CDR3 is CASSLGQDYTQYF. The CDR3 nucleotides are TGCGCCAGCAGCTTGGGGCAGGATTATACGCAGTATTTT.

The rearrangement joins TRBV3-1 (or the pseudogene TRBV3-2) to TRBJ2-3; possible D gene TRBD1, 5 bases. Trimming took 6 bases from V and 0 from J, leaving 19 bases between them. Looked up from germline, CDR1 is LGHDT and CDR2 is YNNKEL (reference sequence). There are 17 residues in the CDR3. CDR3 in DNA: TGTGCCAGCAGTTACAGGTTGGGTTACTCTAGCACAGATACGCAGTATTTT. Protein: CASSYRLGYSSTDTQYF.

The DNA of the CDR3 is TGTGCCAGCATTCGTAGGACTAGCGGGGAAGAGACCCAGTACTTC. Its translation is CASIRRTSGEETQYF. V and J are TRBV7-3 and TRBJ2-5; 12 bases match TRBD2. The CDR3 covers 15 residues. V lost 7 bases and J lost 3; bases outside the gene matches: 6. The germline V gene has CDR1 SGHTA and CDR2 FQGTGA.